This entry lists 14 T cell receptor beta chains sequenced from one sample in a study of blood T cell repertoires in COVID-19. The protocol was immunoSEQ multiplex PCR, while the TCRdb copy is restricted to in-frame clones and leaves out a portion. This sample has more than 100,000 clones; approximately 88% occur once, and the top ten carry over 1.1%. The specimen was peripheral blood. Source of these receptors: a man aged 60 to 75 with acute or convalescent COVID-19.

The chain links TRBV7-9 to TRBJ2-2; the D is unclear. Germline CDR1 is SEHNR and CDR2 is FQNEAQ (reference sequence). Trimming cost V 1 base and J 3 bases, with 18 bases left between them. The CDR3 runs to 18 residues. The CDR3 DNA reads as TGTGCCAGCAGCTTAGGTTCTGGGCAGCCCAAGGACACCGGGGAGCTGTTTTTT. As protein: CASSLGSGQPKDTGELFF.

This chain links TRBV5-1 with TRBJ2-3; 13 positions match TRBD2. The germline V gene encodes CDR1 SGHRS and CDR2 YFSETQ. This CDR3 comprises 16 residues. Trimming took 4 bases from V and 2 from J; bases not matched to a gene: 4. CDR3 sequence (DNA): TGCGCCAGCAGCCCCGGGACTAGCGGGGTCACAGATACGCAGTATTTT. This codes for CASSPGTSGVTDTQYF.

This clone showed up just once. J is TRBJ2-7 and V is TRBV7-2, with a possible D match to TRBD1 (6 bases). This CDR3 has 14 amino acids. The V end was cut by 5 bases, the J end by 1 base, with 12 bases between. Germline V gives CDR1 SGHTA, CDR2 FQGNSA. The CDR3 is CASSPHRESYEQYF. The CDR3 DNA reads TGTGCCAGCAGCCCCCACAGGGAATCCTACGAGCAGTACTTC.

This clone is a singleton in its sample. The chain joins TRBV5-1 to TRBJ2-7; D might be TRBD1 (6 bases). V shed 6 bases and J shed 2 bases, with 15 bases lying between them. The CDR3 totals 14 residues. Per the germline V gene, CDR1 is SGHRS and CDR2 is YFSETQ. The CDR3 bases are TGCGCCAGCAAAAACAGGGACCCGCCCTACGAGCAGTACTTC. It is translated as CASKNRDPPYEQYF. The full variable domain, its missing parts supplied by reference TRBV5-1 and TRBJ2-7, is KAGVTQTPRYLIKTRGQQVTLSCSPISGHRSVSWYQQTPGQGLQFLFEYFSETQRNKGNFPGRFSGRQFSNSRSEMNVSTLELGDSALYLCASKNRDPPYEQYFGPGTRLTVT.

This chain joins TRBV10-3 and TRBJ2-2; TRBD2 aligns across 8 bases. This CDR3 is built from 14 residues. CDR1 ENHRY and CDR2 SYGVKD come from the germline V gene. The V segment lost 10 bases and the J segment 7 bases; nucleotides outside the gene matches: 11. The CDR3 sequence: CATAGGVYVGELFF. The DNA for the CDR3 is TGTGCCACCGCGGGGGGCGTGTATGTCGGGGAGCTGTTTTTT.

The rearrangement uses TRBV19 and TRBJ2-1, with 9 nucleotides matching TRBD2. V shed 2 bases and J 9 bases; nucleotides not matched to a gene: 5. Germline lookup yields CDR1 LNHDA and CDR2 SQIVND (reference sequence). The CDR3 is made up of 14 amino acids. The CDR3 region has the DNA TGTGCCAGTAGTATATTAGCGGGAGAAGGTGAGCAGTTCTTC. Amino acids: CASSILAGEGEQFF.

This CDR3 reads CAIRVQGGGTEAFF. CDR3 nucleotide sequence: TGTGCCATCAGGGTACAGGGCGGGGGGACTGAAGCTTTCTTT. This rearrangement joins TRBV10-3 to TRBJ1-1; weak D call: TRBD1 (6 bases). The V end lost 6 bases, the J end lost 5 bases, and 16 bases lay between the germline ends. This CDR3 region has 14 residues. Germline assignment: CDR1 ENHRY and CDR2 SYGVKD.

This clone was seen just once. This chain connects TRBV28 to TRBJ1-2; 8 bases fit TRBD1. CDR1 and CDR2 (germline): MDHEN, SYDVKM. The CDR3 contains 16 residues. The V segment lost 5 bases and the J segment 2 bases; nucleotides outside the gene matches: 10. CDR3 in amino acids: CASSDQWTGSNYGYTF. The CDR3 nucleotides read TGTGCCAGCAGTGATCAGTGGACAGGGTCGAACTATGGCTACACCTTC.

The chain couples TRBV24-1 to TRBJ2-3; D is perhaps TRBD1 (5 bases). Germline-derived CDR1 and CDR2 are KGHDR and SFDVKD. The V gene lost 6 bases and the J gene lost 1 base, with 7 bases spanning the gap. This CDR3 is 13 amino acids long. The CDR3 sequence is CATSPQGTDTQYF. The DNA for the CDR3 is TGTGCCACCAGTCCACAGGGCACAGATACGCAGTATTTT.

The CDR3 DNA reads TGTGCCAGCAGCCCCGTAGCGGGAGGGAGCGAGCAGTACTTC. This codes for CASSPVAGGSEQYF. The chain uses TRBV7-9 and TRBJ2-7; 11 bases map to TRBD2. Germline V gene lookup returns CDR1 SEHNR and CDR2 FQNEAQ (reference sequence). V shed 5 bases, J shed 6 bases, and the junction held 6 bases outside the gene matches. The CDR3 loop spans 14 amino acids.

V is TRBV4-1 and J is TRBJ1-5; TRBD1 agrees at 7 bases. The germline V gene encodes CDR1 MGHRA and CDR2 YSYEKL. CDR3 length: 15 amino acids. Trimming cost V 1 base and J 8 bases; bases outside gene matches: 8. The CDR3 coding sequence is TGCGCCAGCAGCCAAGTCTCACAGGGGAACGAGCCCCAGCATTTT. It yields the protein CASSQVSQGNEPQHF.

This chain links TRBV19 with TRBJ2-2; D possibly corresponds to TRBD1 (6 bases). Germline V gene data show CDR1 as LNHDA and CDR2 as SQIVND (reference sequence). V lost 8 bases and J lost 2, with 18 bases in between. The length of the CDR3 is 16 residues. The DNA for the CDR3 is TGTGCCAGTGCTCCCCCCCGGACAGAAAACACCGGGGAGCTGTTTTTT. It translates to CASAPPRTENTGELFF.

The J gene is TRBJ1-1, the V gene TRBV11-3, with 9 bases aligning to TRBD1. Germline trimming cut 5 bases from V and 5 bases from J; bases unmatched to any gene: 3. Germline-derived CDR1 and CDR2 are SGHNT and YENEEA. The CDR3 extends over 13 amino acids. The DNA of the CDR3 is TGTGCCAGCAGCCGGACAGGGGCGACTGAAGCTTTCTTT. It translates to CASSRTGATEAFF.

The chain links TRBV5-1 to TRBJ1-3; TRBD1 might be the D (6 bases). V was trimmed by 0 bases and J by 0 bases, leaving 16 bases between them. Per the germline V gene, CDR1 is SGHRS and CDR2 is YFSETQ. The CDR3 covers 18 residues. CDR3 DNA: TGCGCCAGCAGCTTGGTTCCCACGGGACATACCTCTGGAAACACCATATATTTT. It specifies CASSLVPTGHTSGNTIYF.